Each of the 20 T cell receptor beta chains below was sequenced from the same sample in a study of Graves' ophthalmopathy and Graves' hyperthyroidism. The authors amplified TCR beta CDR3 regions from RNA transcripts. First-round RT-PCR employed HTBI primers, with a second-round multiplex PCR after it. A single record per CDR3 protein comes from TCRdb applying MiXCR to the multiplex PCR reads. The sample has 200,000 to 250,000 distinct CDR3 sequences; 25% to 35% are singletons. The sequencing input was peripheral blood. These receptor sequences come from a man over 45 with Graves' ophthalmopathy.

Remarks on this clonotype: The CDR3 does not close with the conserved phenylalanine or tryptophan, likely indicating a read error. This chain uses TRBV7-6 with TRBJ2-7; TRBD2 aligns across 10 bases. The CDR3 is made up of 15 amino acids. Germline CDR1 is SGHVS and CDR2 is FNYEAQ. V was clipped by 1 base and J by 0 bases; unmatched bases: 0. CDR3 residues: CASSLGTSGSYEQYS. CDR3 DNA: TGTGCCAGCAGCTTAGGGACTAGCGGCTCCTACGAGCAGTACTCC.

This clonotype was counted at least ten times. The gene calls are TRBV7-9 and TRBJ1-2, with D maybe TRBD1 (5 bases). Between the trimmed V and J ends, which lost 10 bases and 4 bases, there was a span of 16 bases. Germline V gives CDR1 SEHNR, CDR2 FQNEAQ (reference sequence). The CDR3 length is 13 residues. In DNA form, the CDR3 reads TGTGCCACCGACCGGGACGGGGTCTATGGCTACACCTTC. Translated, it gives CATDRDGVYGYTF.

This clonotype was observed once. The CDR3 sequence: CASSRDSFRELFF. DNA for the CDR3: TGTGCCAGCAGTAGAGATTCGTTCAGGGAGCTGTTTTTT. The V and J genes are TRBV6-1 and TRBJ2-2; no reliable D call. Trimming stripped 5 bases from V and 9 bases from J, with 13 bases between. The CDR3 runs to 13 residues. Per germline, CDR1 MNHNS and CDR2 SASEGT.

J is TRBJ1-5 and V is TRBV6-9, with D unclear. Germline V gene lookup returns CDR1 MNHGY and CDR2 SVAAGI. This CDR3 is 12 amino acids long. V dropped 7 bases and J dropped 8 bases, with 12 bases sitting between them. The CDR3 DNA follows: TGTGCCAGCACCTTCCTTCCTAAGCCCCAGCATTTT. Its translation: CASTFLPKPQHF.

The chain carries TRBV27 and TRBJ2-5, with 8 bases matching TRBD1. V was clipped by 8 bases and J by 2 bases; unmatched bases: 4. The CDR3 is 13 residues long. Germline V gene sequence: CDR1 MNHEY, CDR2 SMNVEV (reference sequence). CDR3 amino acids: CASGGTGQETQYF. The DNA for the CDR3 is TGTGCCAGCGGAGGGACAGGACAAGAGACCCAGTACTTC.

The V call is TRBV6-1, the J call TRBJ2-6; TRBD2 might be the D (6 bases). The V gene's germline CDR1 is MNHNS and CDR2 SASEGT. This CDR3 comprises 16 residues. V lost 6 bases and J 1 base, leaving 13 bases between the germline ends. CDR3 in DNA: TGTGCCAGCAGAACGGGCGCGGGGTCTGGGGCCAACGTCCTGACTTTC. Protein product: CASRTGAGSGANVLTF.

This clonotype was observed a handful of times. The chain combines TRBV12-3 or TRBV12-4 with TRBJ1-1, with TRBD1 as a possible D gene (6 bases). The CDR3 covers 15 residues. V was clipped by 6 bases and J by 1 base, with 15 bases between them. CDR3 sequence (DNA): TGTGCCAGCAGCAAACCGGGACAACCGAACACTGAAGCTTTCTTT. It codes for CASSKPGQPNTEAFF.

For this clonotype: One base away lies a much larger clone, so this may be a sequencing read error. V gene TRBV7-9 combines with J gene TRBJ2-7; 9 bases agree with TRBD1. This CDR3 region has 14 residues. Per the germline V gene, CDR1 is SEHNR and CDR2 is FQNEAQ (reference sequence). CDR3 sequence (DNA): TGTGCCGGCAGCTTGACAGGGGGATTCTACGAGCAGTACTTC. It encodes CAGSLTGGFYEQYF.

This chain connects TRBV7-8 to TRBJ2-7; 7 nucleotides line up with TRBD2. CDR1 and CDR2 from the germline V gene are SGHVS and FQNEAQ. The CDR3 covers 15 residues. With V trimmed by 3 bases and J by 2 bases, 7 bases remained unmatched. CDR3: CASSLTREATYEQYF. The CDR3 region has the DNA TGTGCCAGCAGCTTGACTCGGGAGGCTACCTACGAGCAGTACTTC.

The chain links TRBV19 to TRBJ1-1; 9 nucleotides agree with TRBD1. Trimming at V came to 3 bases and at J to 6 bases, leaving 5 bases not matched to a gene. Germline CDR1 is LNHDA and CDR2 is SQIVND (reference sequence). The CDR3 has 14 residues. The DNA of the CDR3 is TGTGCCAGTAGTATCGGGACAGGGACGGCTGAAGCTTTCTTT. Its protein is CASSIGTGTAEAFF.

This clonotype was seen only a few times. The chain combines TRBV6-1 with TRBJ1-1, with 8 bases that match TRBD1. Trimming cost V 4 bases and J 5 bases; bases outside gene matches: 6. The CDR3 is 14 residues long. Germline V CDR1 and CDR2: MNHNS, SASEGT. CDR3: CASSARQGRTEAFF. In nucleotides, the CDR3 is TGTGCCAGCAGTGCCCGACAGGGGAGGACTGAAGCTTTCTTT.

This clonotype has ten or more counts. This chain connects TRBV28 to TRBJ2-5; 8 bases align to TRBD1. Germline lookup yields CDR1 MDHEN and CDR2 SYDVKM. The junction had 1 base not matched to a gene; V was cut back by 6 bases and J by 4 bases. This CDR3 has 12 residues. CDR3 region: CASRGQGETQYF. Written as DNA, the CDR3 is TGTGCCAGCAGAGGACAGGGAGAGACCCAGTACTTC.

The V call is TRBV6-1, the J call TRBJ1-2; D possibly corresponds to TRBD1 (5 bases). The CDR3 length is 13 residues. Looked up from germline, CDR1 is MNHNS and CDR2 is SASEGT. V was trimmed by 7 bases and J by 6 bases, leaving 15 bases between them. CDR3 residues: CASTPGPSDGYTF. The CDR3, as DNA: TGTGCCAGCACCCCGGGACCCTCGGATGGCTACACCTTC.

The gene calls are TRBV12-3 or TRBV12-4 and TRBJ1-2; the D gene is possibly TRBD1 (6 bases). This CDR3 has 14 residues. V was shortened by 2 bases and J by 4 bases, with 11 bases between the two germline ends. The DNA of the CDR3 is TGTGCCAGCAGTTTATTAGGGACAACCTATGGCTACACCTTC. It translates to CASSLLGTTYGYTF.

V is TRBV30 and J is TRBJ1-1; unclear D gene. The CDR3 length is 13 residues. V was clipped by 2 bases and J by 2 bases, with 9 bases between them. Germline values: CDR1 GTSNPN, CDR2 SVGIG (reference sequence). The CDR3 bases are TGTGCCTGGAGTTTGGCCTTAAACACTGAAGCTTTCTTT. This encodes CAWSLALNTEAFF.

This clonotype was detected ten times or more. V gene TRBV28 combines with J gene TRBJ1-2; tentatively, D is TRBD1 (6 bases). The germline gives CDR1 MDHEN, CDR2 SYDVKM. Between the trimmed V and J ends, which lost 5 bases and 7 bases, there was a span of 20 bases. The CDR3 has 15 residues. CDR3 coding DNA: TGTGCCAGCAGTACGTTGACAGGATCACTCCTTGGCTACACCTTC. Its protein is CASSTLTGSLLGYTF.

The table lists this clonotype with many counts. The chain is built from TRBV29-1 and TRBJ1-1, with 7 nucleotides matching TRBD1. Looked up from germline, CDR1 is SQVTM and CDR2 is ANQGSEA. V dropped 6 bases and J dropped 8; count of bases not matched to a gene: 6. The CDR3 runs 11 residues. CDR3 DNA sequence: TGCAGCGTACAGGGGAACGCGGAAGCTTTCTTT. It translates to CSVQGNAEAFF.

The chain carries TRBV27 and TRBJ1-1, with 10 bases fitting TRBD1. In germline, CDR1 is MNHEY, CDR2 SMNVEV (reference sequence). The V gene end was trimmed by 0 bases and the J gene end by 7 bases; junction bases not matched to a gene: 5. This CDR3 has 15 residues. CDR3 sequence reads: CASSLSRTGGGEAFF. In DNA form, the CDR3 reads TGTGCCAGCAGTTTATCCCGGACAGGGGGAGGTGAAGCTTTCTTT.

In its sample, this clonotype was seen many times. This chain uses TRBV14 with TRBJ2-2; 14 bases are shared with TRBD2. Germline V gene lookup returns CDR1 SGHDN and CDR2 FVKESK. V trimming: 0 bases; J trimming: 5 bases; junction bases outside the gene matches: 8. CDR3 length: 19 amino acids. The DNA for the CDR3 is TGTGCCAGCAGCCAAGATGTGGAGGGACTAGCGGGAGTGACCGGGGAGCTGTTTTTT. This gives the protein CASSQDVEGLAGVTGELFF.

V is TRBV28 and J is TRBJ2-7; a possible D gene is TRBD1 (5 bases). V was shortened by 10 bases and J by 0 bases, with 10 bases between the two germline ends. Per germline, CDR1 MDHEN and CDR2 SYDVKM. The length of the CDR3 is 12 residues. The CDR3 region is CATLDNSYEQYF. The CDR3 DNA is TGTGCCACCCTGGACAACTCCTACGAGCAGTACTTC.